Following are 12 T cell receptor beta chains from one sample sequenced in a study of control samples from healthy donors and cancer patients. Method: immunoSEQ multiplex PCR; TCRdb's copy keeps in-frame clones and lacks some. The table records some 99,000 clones, approximately 90% of them present only once. Sequenced: blood. These receptors originate from a human donor in good health. The donor label of this sample is uncertain.

The chain has TRBV30 and TRBJ1-4; D unclear. CDR1 is GTSNPN and CDR2 is SVGIG in the germline V gene (reference sequence). This CDR3 region has 12 residues. The V end was cut by 6 bases, the J end by 0 bases, with 5 bases between. The CDR3 here is CACRATNEKLFF. DNA of the CDR3: TGTGCCTGTCGCGCAACTAATGAAAAACTGTTTTTT.

V is TRBV12-3 or TRBV12-4 and J is TRBJ1-2; no reliable D call. This CDR3 has 12 amino acids. The germline V and J ends were trimmed by 7 bases and 0 bases, with 6 bases remaining between them. The CDR3 DNA reads TGTGCCAGCACGGGAACTAACTATGGCTACACCTTC. This gives the protein CASTGTNYGYTF.

The V call is TRBV7-9, the J call TRBJ1-1; D is perhaps TRBD1 (6 bases). The germline V and J ends were trimmed by 5 bases and 3 bases, with 16 bases remaining between them. The CDR3 runs 15 residues. CDR1 SEHNR and CDR2 FQNEAQ come from the germline V gene (reference sequence). The CDR3 spells CASSQTGLGDTEAFF. The CDR3, as DNA: TGTGCCAGCAGCCAGACAGGTTTGGGGGACACTGAAGCTTTCTTT.

The V and J genes are TRBV7-8 and TRBJ1-4; D gene unclear. This CDR3 comprises 12 residues. The V and J ends lost 5 bases and 8 bases respectively, with 9 bases between them. Germline V gene sequence: CDR1 SGHVS, CDR2 FQNEAQ. The CDR3 DNA reads TGTGCCAGCAGCGTCGGATTCGAAAAACTGTTTTTT. Translated, it gives CASSVGFEKLFF. Variable domain in full (rest from reference TRBV7-8 and TRBJ1-4): GAGVSQSPRYKVAKRGQDVALRCDPISGHVSLFWYQQALGQGPEFLTYFQNEAQLDKSGLPSDRFFAERPEGSVSTLKIQRTQQEDSAVYLCASSVGFEKLFFGSGTQLSVL.

The chain employs TRBV24-1 and TRBJ2-3; D is unresolved. The V gene lost 7 bases and the J gene lost 5 bases, with 12 bases spanning the gap. The CDR3 extends over 13 amino acids. Germline assignment: CDR1 KGHDR and CDR2 SFDVKD. Here the CDR3 reads CATRSRFGDTQYF. The CDR3 coding sequence is TGTGCCACCAGGAGTCGTTTTGGAGATACGCAGTATTTT.

This rearrangement joins TRBV12-5 to TRBJ2-1; 11 nucleotides line up with TRBD2. V shed 0 bases, J shed 5 bases, and the junction held 6 bases outside the gene matches. The germline gives CDR1 LGHNT, CDR2 FRNRAP. CDR3 length: 17 residues. CDR3 DNA: TGTGCTAGTGGTTTGGTTGTTAGCGGGGGGGTTGACAATGAGCAGTTCTTC. This sequence encodes CASGLVVSGGVDNEQFF.

The chain uses TRBV11-2 and TRBJ2-2; a possible D gene is TRBD2 (5 bases). CDR1 is SGHAT, CDR2 FQNNGV, per germline. V lost 1 base and J 6 bases, leaving 9 bases between the germline ends. This CDR3 has 14 residues. The CDR3 region is CASSLVRAPGELFF. CDR3 sequence (DNA): TGTGCCAGCAGCTTAGTGAGGGCGCCCGGGGAGCTGTTTTTT.

V gene TRBV9 combines with J gene TRBJ1-1; D call uncertain. With 1 base removed from V and 7 bases from J, the gap between germline ends came to 8 bases. The germline CDR1 and CDR2 sequences are SGDLS and YYNGEE. This CDR3 is 12 amino acids long. CDR3 nucleotides: TGTGCCAGCAGCGTATCAGAGAGTGAAGCTTTCTTT. Its protein product is CASSVSESEAFF.

A few counts support this clone. The chain uses TRBV5-6 and TRBJ2-7, with a tentative D call TRBD2 (7 bases). V lost 3 bases and J 2 bases, leaving 24 bases between the germline ends. The CDR3 contains 18 residues. The germline gives CDR1 SGHDT, CDR2 YYEEEE. The CDR3 sequence is CASSSGGQTGGRPYEQYV. CDR3 DNA: TGTGCCAGCAGCTCAGGTGGGCAGACCGGGGGGCGACCCTACGAGCAGTACGTC.

V usage is TRBV6-5 and J usage is TRBJ2-7, with D perhaps assigned TRBD1 or TRBD2 (6 bases each). The V and J ends lost 5 bases and 4 bases respectively, with 15 bases between them. Germline lookup yields CDR1 MNHEY and CDR2 SVGAGI. The CDR3 covers 14 residues. CDR3 in DNA: TGTGCCAGCAGTCCGGGGGCAGTCAGTTACGAGCAGTACGTC. Translating it yields CASSPGAVSYEQYV.

The V call is TRBV6-2 or TRBV6-3, the J call TRBJ1-5, with D hard to call. Trimming pared 4 bases from V and 6 bases from J, leaving 10 bases between. CDR3 length equals 13 residues. Germline CDR1 is MNHEY and CDR2 is SVGEGT. The CDR3 nucleotides read TGTGCCAGCAGTTCTCCGGGAGGTCAGCCCCAGCATTTT. Amino acids: CASSSPGGQPQHF.

This clone has only a few counts. The chain employs TRBV7-9 and TRBJ1-1; a weak D match, TRBD1 (5 bases). CDR3 length: 14 amino acids. Trimming shortened V by 3 bases and J by 1 base, and 9 bases separated the two germline ends. Germline V gene lookup returns CDR1 SEHNR and CDR2 FQNEAQ (reference sequence). The CDR3 nucleotides are TGTGCCAGCAGCTTTACAGGTGGGAACACTGAAGCTTTCTTT. The encoded protein is CASSFTGGNTEAFF.